This T cell receptor (beta chain) was found in a study of CD8 T cells in Susac syndrome. Study conclusions and caveats: The study recognized that its TCR sequencing and HLA analysis covered a relatively small number of individuals.

A remark on this clonotype: The antigen is undetermined.

CD8+ and CD4+ blood T cells underwent TCR beta sequencing. The CD8+ and CD4+ T cells were negatively isolated, with the TEMRA cells enriched by FACS. RNA amounts of about 0.5 to 1 ug underwent reverse transcription with random hexamers. A multiplex approach, immunoSEQ multiplex PCR, amplified TCR beta CDR3 across 54 Vbeta and 13 Jbeta. MiXCR, applied by TCRdb to the immunoSEQ multiplex PCR reads, yields one record per CDR3 protein. Among 150,000 or so distinct CDR3 sequences listed, about 95% were seen once. The clonotype comes from a human donor with multiple sclerosis. Input material: CD8+ T cells from PBMCs.

This CDR3 is CASSYGFNEQFF. The CDR3, as DNA: TGTGCCAGCAGTTATGGGTTCAATGAGCAGTTCTTC. The V gene is TRBV27, the J gene TRBJ2-1; no definite D call. Germline V gene lookup returns CDR1 MNHEY and CDR2 SMNVEV (reference sequence). The CDR3 is made up of 12 amino acids. V lost 4 bases, J lost 6 bases, and 7 bases lay in between.